This record covers a single T cell receptor (beta chain). Its recognized antigen is unknown. Base qualities are missing; no much larger clone stands one base away. The donors were roughly 40 Caucasian individuals from Russia, aged roughly 6 to 100 years, who were systemically healthy. Ten milliliters of peripheral blood were drawn from each donor into EDTA-treated Vacutainer tubes. Ficoll-Paque density-gradient centrifugation was used to isolate PBMCs, with at least 6 million obtained per sample. Total RNA was extracted from PBMCs with Trizol reagent, with at least 6 micrograms obtained per sample. The percentages of naive CD45RAhigh/CD27high T cells were determined by flow cytometry on a PBMC aliquot from every donor. The library was generated by 5' RACE. TCRdb shows the sequencer as Illumina HiSeq 2500. The second PCR ran for roughly 7 to 11 cycles and used a J-beta primer mix along with a sample-barcoded 5' primer. Each TCR beta cDNA molecule received a unique molecular identifier from a template-switch 5' adaptor carrying 12 random nucleotides. At least 2.5 million CDR3-containing paired-end reads were obtained from each sample. First-strand cDNA was synthesized from all RNA with the Mint cDNA synthesis kit, primed by a TRBC-specific oligonucleotide. After uracil-DNA glycosylase treatment, a first 18-cycle PCR used universal primers M1SS and BC2_uni_R on all cDNA. In the paper's pipeline: Normalization of each sample was performed by random selection of 1 million high-quality reads, each carrying a distinct molecular identifier. Instead of being binned into consensus sequences, reads with shared molecular identifiers were discarded. MiTCR, run with a Q25 quality threshold and the strictest error-elimination algorithm, handled CDR3 identification, clonotype clustering and error correction. A nonparametric unseen species model with Euler transformation was used to estimate a lower bound on total TCR beta diversity. The public reads were reanalyzed by TCRdb: fastp trimming at Q25, MiXCR alignment, in-frame beta chains only. Rows merge per CDR3 protein into single entries with the most common DNA and genes. None of the V and J calls come from the authors' own analysis; TCRdb made them. The sample table records around 1.7 million distinct CDR3 sequences; 28% of these occur just once. The ten largest make up 7.7% of the sample.

The sample comes from a study of blood T cells in healthy people across ages (dated by TCRdb to the mid-2010s). Study-wide context: In model experiments, template switching captured about one uniquely barcoded TCR beta cDNA molecule for every two T cells. The study measured age-related changes in TCR beta repertoire diversity using deep sequencing normalized with unique cDNA molecular identifiers. Four age groups were formed from the donors: young (average approximately 15 years), middle-aged (just under 40), aged (approximately 60) and long-lived (82). To avoid experimental bias, donors of different ages were randomly spread across the sequencing lanes. Using the same blood draw, the study looked at two additional independent replicas of 1 million unique cDNA reads for two donors, one aged 18 to 30 and the other aged 80 or older. The paper as a whole reports these results and caveats: Total diversity estimates from one million sequenced T cells were considered lower bounds and underestimates. Donor CMV infection status was unknown, potentially confounding age-related changes in expanded clonotypes. Observed TCR beta diversity per million T cells fell roughly linearly with age, and a significant reduction was already apparent by age roughly 40. Bulk unsorted PBMC profiling prevented conclusive comparison of naive and antigen-experienced compartments. There was a strong correlation between observed TCR beta diversity and the percentage of naive T cells measured by flow cytometry. Compared with the aged group, more naive CD4+ T cells, fewer expanded clones and increased TCR diversity were shown by the long-lived group, suggesting age selection.

The receptor comes from a woman in her thirties in good health. The material sequenced was blood.

The CDR3 region reads CATHAAKGVREETQYF. The DNA reads TGTGCCACCCACGCCGCGAAGGGAGTGAGGGAAGAGACCCAGTACTTC. The chain was built from TRBV27 and TRBJ2-5; tentative D gene TRBD2, with 5 bases matching. Trimming takes 10 bases from V and 3 bases from J, and the germline ends sit 24 bases apart. The germline V gene (reference sequence) yields MNHEY for CDR1 and SMNVEV for CDR2. The CDR3 contains 16 residues, cysteine and phenylalanine counted. Solely the CDR3 DNA is kept, with 48 bases framed from the first base.